What follows describes a single T cell receptor beta chain. The sample is drawn from a study of blood T cell repertoires in COVID-19. Study-level background: The United States, Italy and Spain provided the acute and convalescent COVID-19 samples.

The germline V gene encodes CDR1 SGHRS and CDR2 YFSETQ. The ends were cut back, 5 bases at V and 0 bases at J, with 11 bases in the middle. The CDR3 has 15 amino acids. Generated by immunoSEQ multiplex PCR, the TCRdb table keeps only in-frame clones and is missing some. This table has approximately 250,000 clones, about 88% appearing once. Sequenced: peripheral blood. This chain connects TRBV5-1 to TRBJ1-4; D not certain. The TCR sequence derives from a man younger than 45 with active or convalescent COVID-19. CDR3 bases: TGCGCCAGCAGGGTCTCGACTACAACTAATGAAAAACTGTTTTTT. It yields the protein CASRVSTTTNEKLFF.